This passage covers 19 T cell receptor beta chains from one sample sequenced in a study of cytomegalovirus exposure and HLA in healthy donors. The study ran its PCR with 60 Vbeta and 13 Jbeta primers. Here immunoSEQ multiplex PCR was the method, and the copy in TCRdb shows in-frame clones only, minus some. The repertoire has about 140,000 clones, over 75% of them found once; the top ten carry roughly 10%. Sequencing used PBMCs. The origin of the receptors is a woman aged 50 to 65 in good health and CMV-seropositive.

To note about this clone: At one of its ends the junction is not consistent with the germline gene, which may arise from a read error. This sequence joins TRBV11-2 and TRBJ2-7; possible D gene TRBD1, 6 bases. CDR1 and CDR2 from the germline V gene are SGHAT and FQNNGV. The CDR3 totals 12 residues. The CDR3 loop reads CASTSRRQGINF. The CDR3 DNA reads TGTGCCAGCACCTCCCGGAGGCAGGGGATCAATTTC. Full variable domain (missing parts from reference TRBV11-2 and TRBJ2-7): EAGVAQSPRYKIIEKRQSVAFWCNPISGHATLYWYQQILGQGPKLLIQFQNNGVVDDSQLPKDRFSAERLKGVDSTLKIQPAKLEDSAVYLCASTSRRQGINFGPGTRLTVT.

CDR3 sequence (DNA): TGTGCCAGCAGTTACCAGGGAACCTACGAGCAGTACTTC. Its protein is CASSYQGTYEQYF. The chain joins TRBV27 to TRBJ2-5; a possible D gene is TRBD1 (5 bases). The J call is uncertain, as TRBJ2-7 better fits the DNA end. This CDR3 contains 13 residues. Germline CDR1 and CDR2: MNHEY and SMNVEV (reference sequence).

The chain employs TRBV11-2 and TRBJ2-7, with D perhaps TRBD1 (6 bases). Germline CDR1 is SGHAT and CDR2 is FQNNGV. CDR3 length: 18 amino acids. Trimming shortened V by 5 bases and J by 1 base, and 24 bases separated the two germline ends. The CDR3 sequence: CASSPILRDRRTSYEQYF. The CDR3 DNA is TGTGCCAGCAGCCCGATCCTGCGAGACAGGCGAACTTCCTACGAGCAGTACTTC.

The chain uses TRBV5-1 and TRBJ2-7, with D uncertain. The CDR3 has 13 residues. V was shortened by 4 bases and J by 7 bases, with 15 bases between the two germline ends. Germline CDR1 reads SGHRS; CDR2 reads YFSETQ. CDR3 coding DNA: TGCGCCAGCAGCGATACCGGTATCCCGGAGCAGTACTTC. As protein: CASSDTGIPEQYF.

The V and J genes are TRBV5-8 and TRBJ1-5; possibly TRBD1 for D (5 bases). V lost 0 bases and J lost 8, with 12 bases in between. CDR3 length: 14 amino acids. The germline CDR1 and CDR2 sequences are SGHTS and YDEGEE. The CDR3 reads CASSLGRGSEPQHF. The CDR3 DNA follows: TGTGCCAGCAGCTTGGGAAGGGGAAGTGAGCCCCAGCATTTT.

The chain carries TRBV7-2 and TRBJ2-7; 7 bases are a match to TRBD2. Germline V lookup: CDR1 SGHTA, CDR2 FQGNSA. This CDR3 contains 13 residues. After removal of 5 bases from V and 9 bases from J, the junction contained 10 bases not matched to a gene. Here the CDR3 reads CASSPRRLARQYF. DNA of the CDR3: TGTGCCAGCAGCCCTCGGCGACTAGCACGGCAGTACTTC.

There are a few counts of this clone. V gene TRBV12-5 combines with J gene TRBJ2-5, with 7 bases lining up with TRBD1. V dropped 6 bases and J dropped 4; count of bases not matched to a gene: 5. The CDR3 extends over 13 amino acids. Germline V CDR1 and CDR2: LGHNT, FRNRAP. As DNA, the CDR3 is TGTGCTAGTGGCCCTGGGACAGTAGAGACCCAGTACTTC. Amino acid sequence: CASGPGTVETQYF.

This chain joins TRBV30 and TRBJ1-3, with 11 bases that match TRBD1. This CDR3 contains 15 residues. With V trimmed by 4 bases and J by 3 bases, 5 bases remained unmatched. CDR1 and CDR2 (germline): GTSNPN, SVGIG (reference sequence). CDR3: CAWTRTGGLGNTIYF. In DNA, the CDR3 is TGTGCCTGGACTCGGACAGGGGGCCTTGGAAACACCATATATTTT.

The V and J genes are TRBV10-3 and TRBJ2-7, with 10 bases identical to TRBD2. The CDR3 loop spans 14 amino acids. CDR1 is ENHRY and CDR2 is SYGVKD in the germline V gene. J lost 0 bases, V lost 11 bases, and 7 bases had no gene match. The CDR3 DNA reads TGTGCCGTCTCAATAGCGGGGGGCTCCTACGAGCAGTACTTC. Its translation: CAVSIAGGSYEQYF.

The V call is TRBV28, the J call TRBJ2-3, with D possibly TRBD1 on 6 matching bases. The CDR3 runs 14 residues. CDR1 and CDR2 from the germline V gene are MDHEN and SYDVKM. V shed 5 bases and J shed 7 bases, with 16 bases lying between them. The DNA for the CDR3 is TGTGCCAGCAGTCCCCCTCACAGGGCCAATACGCAGTATTTT. Translated, it gives CASSPPHRANTQYF.

The J gene is TRBJ2-7, the V gene TRBV7-9; D perhaps matches TRBD2 (6 bases). The CDR3 is made up of 14 amino acids. Per germline, CDR1 SEHNR and CDR2 FQNEAQ (reference sequence). Trimming cost V 5 bases and J 7 bases, with 18 bases left between them. The CDR3 DNA reads TGTGCCAGCAGCGAACGAGGGGTGGAGGGTGAGCAGTACTTC. Protein product: CASSERGVEGEQYF.

The chain couples TRBV6-1 to TRBJ2-7; D is uncertain. Trimming cost V 6 bases and J 2 bases, with 11 bases left between them. The CDR3 extends over 13 amino acids. Germline V CDR1 and CDR2: MNHNS, SASEGT. This chain's CDR3 is CASSLGQTYEQYF. The CDR3 bases are TGTGCCAGCAGCCTGGGCCAAACCTACGAGCAGTACTTC.

The rearrangement links TRBV5-1 to TRBJ2-1; 9 nucleotides agree with TRBD1. Unmatched junction bases numbered 7, after V lost 7 bases and J lost 5 bases. From germline, CDR1 is SGHRS and CDR2 YFSETQ. This CDR3 contains 14 residues. CDR3 region: CASAGTGTHNEQFF. The CDR3 bases are TGCGCCAGCGCCGGGACAGGGACCCACAATGAGCAGTTCTTC.

V gene TRBV28 combines with J gene TRBJ1-1; 12 bases fit TRBD1. Germline lookup yields CDR1 MDHEN and CDR2 SYDVKM. J gave up 0 bases and V 1 base, and 3 bases lay outside the gene matches. The CDR3 extends over 17 amino acids. CDR3 residues: CASSLLGQGAMNTEAFF. Here the CDR3 DNA reads TGTGCCAGCAGTTTATTGGGACAGGGGGCAATGAACACTGAAGCTTTCTTT. The full variable domain, its missing parts supplied by reference TRBV28 and TRBJ1-1, is DVKVTQSSRYLVKRTGEKVFLECVQDMDHENMFWYRQDPGLGLRLIYFSYDVKMKEKGDIPEGYSVSREKKERFSLILESASTNQTSMYLCASSLLGQGAMNTEAFFGQGTRLTVV.

V and J are TRBV11-3 and TRBJ2-2; D unresolved. Germline V CDR1 and CDR2: SGHNT, YENEEA. V was clipped by 1 base and J by 1 base, with 4 bases between them. The CDR3 consists of 14 residues. CDR3 protein: CASSLGQNTGELFF. CDR3 coding DNA: TGTGCCAGCAGCTTAGGACAGAACACCGGGGAGCTGTTTTTT.

The V gene is TRBV5-8, the J gene TRBJ2-7; 10 bases are shared with TRBD1. V was pared by 4 bases and J by 7 bases, with 5 bases of the junction left unmatched. Germline values: CDR1 SGHTS, CDR2 YDEGEE. CDR3 length: 13 residues. This CDR3 reads CASSGTGAGEQYF. The CDR3 region has the DNA TGTGCCAGCAGCGGGACAGGGGCAGGGGAGCAGTACTTC.

Only one count was recorded for this clone. The V call is TRBV28, the J call TRBJ1-6, with 7 bases lining up with TRBD1. Germline V gene data show CDR1 as MDHEN and CDR2 as SYDVKM. Trimming took 5 bases from V and 7 from J; bases not matched to a gene: 8. The CDR3 runs to 15 residues. The CDR3 DNA follows: TGTGCCAGCAGTCGGACAGGACGCTCGAATTCACCCCTCCACTTT. Its protein product is CASSRTGRSNSPLHF.

The rearrangement joins TRBV19 to TRBJ2-1; TRBD2 agrees at 10 bases. Germline assignment: CDR1 LNHDA and CDR2 SQIVND (reference sequence). V was pared by 3 bases and J by 3 bases, with 14 bases of the junction left unmatched. This CDR3 comprises 19 residues. The CDR3 DNA sequence: TGTGCCAGTAGTATCTTAGCGGGGGGTCCAATTTGGCGCTACAATGAGCAGTTCTTC. Translating gives CASSILAGGPIWRYNEQFF. Together with reference TRBV19 and TRBJ2-1, the CDR3 gives the full variable domain: DGGITQSPKYLFRKEGQNVTLSCEQNLNHDAMYWYRQDPGQGLRLIYYSQIVNDFQKGDIAEGYSVSREKKESFPLTVTSAQKNPTAFYLCASSILAGGPIWRYNEQFFGPGTRLTVL.

This clone was seen a few times. The rearrangement uses TRBV11-3 and TRBJ2-7; D uncertain. Germline V gene lookup returns CDR1 SGHNT and CDR2 YENEEA. This CDR3 region has 13 residues. The V end was cut by 5 bases, the J end by 3 bases, with 11 bases between. DNA of the CDR3: TGTGCCAGCAGCCTGTCTAACGGCTACGAGCAGTACTTC. Protein sequence: CASSLSNGYEQYF.